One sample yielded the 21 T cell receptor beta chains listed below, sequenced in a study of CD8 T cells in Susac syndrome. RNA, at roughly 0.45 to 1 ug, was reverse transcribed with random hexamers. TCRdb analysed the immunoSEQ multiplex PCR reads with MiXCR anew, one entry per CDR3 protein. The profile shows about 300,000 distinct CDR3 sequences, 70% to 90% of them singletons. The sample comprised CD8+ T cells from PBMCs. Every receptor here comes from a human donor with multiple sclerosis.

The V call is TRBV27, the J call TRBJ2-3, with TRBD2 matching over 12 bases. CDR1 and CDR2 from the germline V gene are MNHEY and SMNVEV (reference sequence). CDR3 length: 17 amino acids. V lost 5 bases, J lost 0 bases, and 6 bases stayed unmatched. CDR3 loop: CASSILAGGASTDTQYF. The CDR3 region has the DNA TGTGCCAGCAGTATCCTAGCGGGAGGGGCTAGCACAGATACGCAGTATTTT.

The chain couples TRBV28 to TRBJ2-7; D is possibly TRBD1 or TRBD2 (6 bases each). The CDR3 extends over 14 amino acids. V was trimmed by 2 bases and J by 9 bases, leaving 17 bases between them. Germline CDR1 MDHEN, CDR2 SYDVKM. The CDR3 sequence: CASSLVLGGGAQYF. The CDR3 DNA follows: TGTGCCAGCAGTTTAGTCCTTGGAGGGGGAGCGCAGTACTTC.

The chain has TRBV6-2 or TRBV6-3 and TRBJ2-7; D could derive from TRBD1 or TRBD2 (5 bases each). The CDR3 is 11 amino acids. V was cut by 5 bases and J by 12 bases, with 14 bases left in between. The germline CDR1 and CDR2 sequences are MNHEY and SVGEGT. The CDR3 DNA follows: TGTGCCAGCAGTCCCGGGACGGCGACGTACTTC. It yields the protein CASSPGTATYF.

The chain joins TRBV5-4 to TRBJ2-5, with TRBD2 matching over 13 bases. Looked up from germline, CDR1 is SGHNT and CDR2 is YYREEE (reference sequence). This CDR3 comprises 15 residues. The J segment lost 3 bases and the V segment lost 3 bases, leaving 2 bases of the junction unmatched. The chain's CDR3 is CASSWGLAGKETQYF. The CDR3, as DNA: TGTGCCAGCAGCTGGGGACTAGCGGGAAAAGAGACCCAGTACTTC.

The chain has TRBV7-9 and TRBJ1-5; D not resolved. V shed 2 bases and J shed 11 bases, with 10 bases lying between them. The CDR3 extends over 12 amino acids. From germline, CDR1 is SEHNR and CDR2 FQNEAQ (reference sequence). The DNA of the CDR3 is TGTGCCAGCAGCTTAAAAGGGCAGGCCCAGCATTTT. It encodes CASSLKGQAQHF.

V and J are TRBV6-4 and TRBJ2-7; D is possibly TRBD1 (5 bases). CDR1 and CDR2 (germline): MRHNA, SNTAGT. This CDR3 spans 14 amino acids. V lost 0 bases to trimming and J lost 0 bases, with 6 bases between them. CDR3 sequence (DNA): TGTGCCAGCAGTGACTCGGACACCTCCTACGAGCAGTACTTC. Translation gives CASSDSDTSYEQYF.

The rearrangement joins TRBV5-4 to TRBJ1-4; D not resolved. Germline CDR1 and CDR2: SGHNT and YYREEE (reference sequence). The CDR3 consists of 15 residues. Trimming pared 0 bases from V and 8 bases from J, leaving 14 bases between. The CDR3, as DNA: TGTGCCAGCAGCTTGGGAATCGGGGTAGACGAAAAACTGTTTTTT. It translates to CASSLGIGVDEKLFF.

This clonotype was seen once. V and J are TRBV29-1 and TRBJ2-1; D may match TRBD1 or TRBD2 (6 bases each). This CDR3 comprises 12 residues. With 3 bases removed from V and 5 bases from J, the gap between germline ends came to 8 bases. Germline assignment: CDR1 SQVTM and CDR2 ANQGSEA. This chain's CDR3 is CSVEGGHNEQFF. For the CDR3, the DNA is TGCAGCGTTGAGGGGGGCCACAATGAGCAGTTCTTC.

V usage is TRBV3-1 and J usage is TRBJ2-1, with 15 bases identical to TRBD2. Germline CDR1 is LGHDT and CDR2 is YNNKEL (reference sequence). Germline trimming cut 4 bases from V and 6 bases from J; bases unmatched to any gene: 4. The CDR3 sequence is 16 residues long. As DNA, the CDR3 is TGTGCCAGCAGCCCGGGGACTAGCGGGAGGTTCAATGAGCAGTTCTTC. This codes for CASSPGTSGRFNEQFF.

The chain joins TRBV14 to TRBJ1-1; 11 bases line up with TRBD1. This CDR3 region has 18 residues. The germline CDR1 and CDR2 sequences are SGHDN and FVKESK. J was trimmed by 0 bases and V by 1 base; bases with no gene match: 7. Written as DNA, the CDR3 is TGTGCCAGCAGCCAAGTATGGGACAGGGGGACTTTGAACACTGAAGCTTTCTTT. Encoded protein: CASSQVWDRGTLNTEAFF. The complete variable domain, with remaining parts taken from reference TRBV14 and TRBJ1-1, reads EAGVTQFPSHSVIEKGQTVTLRCDPISGHDNLYWYRRVMGKEIKFLLHFVKESKQDESGMPNNRFLAERTGGTYSTLKVQPAELEDSGVYFCASSQVWDRGTLNTEAFFGQGTRLTVV.

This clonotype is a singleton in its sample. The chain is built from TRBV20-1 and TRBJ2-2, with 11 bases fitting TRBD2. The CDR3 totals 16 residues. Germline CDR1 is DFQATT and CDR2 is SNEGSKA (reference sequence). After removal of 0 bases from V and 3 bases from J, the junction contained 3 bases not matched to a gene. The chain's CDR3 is CSAREMTSGDTGELFF. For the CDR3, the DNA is TGCAGTGCTAGAGAGATGACTAGCGGGGACACCGGGGAGCTGTTTTTT.

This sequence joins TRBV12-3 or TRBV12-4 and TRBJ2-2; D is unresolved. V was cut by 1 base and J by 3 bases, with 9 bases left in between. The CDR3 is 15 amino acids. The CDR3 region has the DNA TGTGCCAGCAGTTTAGATGGCCAGCACACCGGGGAGCTGTTTTTT. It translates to CASSLDGQHTGELFF.

The CDR3, as DNA: TGTGCCAGCAGTGAAGGGATAGGCAACACAGATACGCAGTATTTT. Translated: CASSEGIGNTDTQYF. The rearrangement links TRBV2 to TRBJ2-3; D not certain. The CDR3 totals 15 residues. Trimming pared 1 base from V and 2 bases from J, leaving 10 bases between. Per germline, CDR1 SNHLY and CDR2 FYNNEI.

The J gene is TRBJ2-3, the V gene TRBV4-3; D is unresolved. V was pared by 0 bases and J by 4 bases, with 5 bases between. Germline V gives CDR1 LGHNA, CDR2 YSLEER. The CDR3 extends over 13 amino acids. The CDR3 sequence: CASSQETSDTQYF. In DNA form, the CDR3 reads TGCGCCAGCAGCCAAGAAACCTCAGATACGCAGTATTTT.

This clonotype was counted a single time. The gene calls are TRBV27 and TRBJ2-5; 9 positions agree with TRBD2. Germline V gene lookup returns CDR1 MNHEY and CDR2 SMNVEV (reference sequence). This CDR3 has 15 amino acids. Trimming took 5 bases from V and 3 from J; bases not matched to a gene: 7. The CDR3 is CASSLGGGVEETQYF. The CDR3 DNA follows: TGTGCCAGCAGTCTGGGCGGGGGGGTGGAAGAGACCCAGTACTTC.

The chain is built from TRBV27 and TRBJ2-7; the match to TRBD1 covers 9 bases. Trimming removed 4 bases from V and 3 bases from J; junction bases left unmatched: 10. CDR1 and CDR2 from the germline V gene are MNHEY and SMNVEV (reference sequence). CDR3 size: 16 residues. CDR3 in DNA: TGTGCCAGCAGTTCTATACTCGGGGACAGGGTCTACGAGCAGTACTTC. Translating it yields CASSSILGDRVYEQYF.

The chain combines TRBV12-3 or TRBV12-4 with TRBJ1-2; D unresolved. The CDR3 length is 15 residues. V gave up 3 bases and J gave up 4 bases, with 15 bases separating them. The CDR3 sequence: CASSFSLPSGYGYTF. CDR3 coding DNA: TGTGCCAGCAGTTTTTCCCTCCCAAGCGGCTATGGCTACACCTTC.

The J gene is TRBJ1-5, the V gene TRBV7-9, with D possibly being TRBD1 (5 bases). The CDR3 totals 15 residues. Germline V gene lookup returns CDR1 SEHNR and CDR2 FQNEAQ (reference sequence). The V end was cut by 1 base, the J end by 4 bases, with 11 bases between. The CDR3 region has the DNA TGTGCCAGCAGCTTAGAGGGGCCAGGGAATCAGCCCCAGCATTTT. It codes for CASSLEGPGNQPQHF.

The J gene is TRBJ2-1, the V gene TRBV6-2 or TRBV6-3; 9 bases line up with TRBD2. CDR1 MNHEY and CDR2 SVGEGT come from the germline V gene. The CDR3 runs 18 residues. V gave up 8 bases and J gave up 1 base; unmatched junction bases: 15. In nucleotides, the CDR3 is TGTGCCAGCTATGGGCCAGCGGGAGGTTTTGGGTCCTACAATGAGCAGTTCTTC. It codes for CASYGPAGGFGSYNEQFF.

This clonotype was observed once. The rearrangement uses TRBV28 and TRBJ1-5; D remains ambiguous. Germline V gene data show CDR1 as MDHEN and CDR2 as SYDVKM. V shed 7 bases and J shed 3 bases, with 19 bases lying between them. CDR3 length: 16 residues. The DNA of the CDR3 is TGTGCCAGCACCTCAACGGCGCAGGTATACAATCAGCCCCAGCATTTT. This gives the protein CASTSTAQVYNQPQHF.

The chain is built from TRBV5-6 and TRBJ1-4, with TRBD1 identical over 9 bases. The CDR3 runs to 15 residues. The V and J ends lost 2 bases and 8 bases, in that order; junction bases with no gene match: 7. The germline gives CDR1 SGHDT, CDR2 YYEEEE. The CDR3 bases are TGTGCCAGCAGCTTAAGTTACGGGACAGGGGAAAAACTGTTTTTT. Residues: CASSLSYGTGEKLFF.